This T cell receptor beta chain was sequenced for a study of regulatory T cells in long-lasting Graves disease. For TCR beta, libraries came from iRepertoire HTBI primers and Arm-PCR of CDR3 regions. TCRdb redid the calling of the multiplex PCR reads with MiXCR, one entry per CDR3 protein. Of about 330,000 distinct CDR3 sequences detected, around 16% appear once; the ten largest clones hold around 20%. CDR1 and CDR2 from the germline V gene are SGHTA and FQGTGA. V shed 0 bases and J shed 8 bases, with 17 bases lying between them. This CDR3 region has 16 residues. This clonotype has at least ten counts. Time point: newly diagnosed GD, antithyroid drugs for less than 3 months. The TCR library was made from RNA that had been extracted from PBMCs in TRIzol. The data also belong to a second study, concerning T cells in Graves' hyperthyroidism and ophthalmopathy. That investigation notes: The TCR CDR3 first-round RT-PCR relied on the HTBI primer set.

Here the sequenced sample was peripheral blood mononuclear cells (PBMCs), taken at new diagnosis, from a patient treated with antithyroid drugs. This receptor was identified in a woman aged 18 to 35 with Graves disease. The V call is TRBV7-3, the J call TRBJ2-1; tentatively, D is TRBD2 (6 bases). CDR3 sequence (DNA): TGTGCCAGCAGCTTAACGACTGGCGGTTGGGGGGATGAGCAGTTCTTC. Residues: CASSLTTGGWGDEQFF.